The following is a T cell receptor (beta chain) sequence with its context. Its antigen is undetermined. The data stem from a study of cytomegalovirus exposure and HLA in healthy donors. CDR1 SGHTA and CDR2 FQGTGA come from the germline V gene. V lost 5 bases to trimming and J lost 5 bases; unmatched junction nucleotides: 5. The length of the CDR3 is 13 residues. General study results and limits: Altogether, 150 to 200 TCR beta chains were recorded as cytomegalovirus-associated. Some segments of the V type, notably TRBV6-2 and TRBV6-3, were excluded as indistinguishable. Follow-up analysis later connected one missense variant in DCLRE1C with trimming of TCR beta V- and J-genes.

Amplification used 60 Vbeta primers and 13 Jbeta primers. Clones were sequenced by immunoSEQ multiplex PCR, and TCRdb holds only the in-frame ones, with some missing. The sample yields 150,000 to 200,000 clones, 60% to 80% seen once. The V call is TRBV7-3, the J call TRBJ2-5, with 7 positions matching TRBD1. The receptor comes from a male donor in good health and CMV-seronegative. The sequenced material came from PBMCs. The CDR3 bases are TGTGCCAGCAGCCGCCAGGACAGGGAGACCCAGTACTTC. Its translation: CASSRQDRETQYF.